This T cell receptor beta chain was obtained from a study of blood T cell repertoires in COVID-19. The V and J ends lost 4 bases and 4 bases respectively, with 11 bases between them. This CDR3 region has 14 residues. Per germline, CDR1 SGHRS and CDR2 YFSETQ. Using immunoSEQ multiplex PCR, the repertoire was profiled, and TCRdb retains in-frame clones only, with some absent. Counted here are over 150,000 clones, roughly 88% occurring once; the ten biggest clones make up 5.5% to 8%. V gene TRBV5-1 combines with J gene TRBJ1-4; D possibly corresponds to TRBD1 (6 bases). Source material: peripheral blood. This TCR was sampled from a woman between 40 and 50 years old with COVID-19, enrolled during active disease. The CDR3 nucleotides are TGCGCCAGCAGCCCGGGGGGCCTTAATGAAAAACTGTTTTTT. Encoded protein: CASSPGGLNEKLFF.